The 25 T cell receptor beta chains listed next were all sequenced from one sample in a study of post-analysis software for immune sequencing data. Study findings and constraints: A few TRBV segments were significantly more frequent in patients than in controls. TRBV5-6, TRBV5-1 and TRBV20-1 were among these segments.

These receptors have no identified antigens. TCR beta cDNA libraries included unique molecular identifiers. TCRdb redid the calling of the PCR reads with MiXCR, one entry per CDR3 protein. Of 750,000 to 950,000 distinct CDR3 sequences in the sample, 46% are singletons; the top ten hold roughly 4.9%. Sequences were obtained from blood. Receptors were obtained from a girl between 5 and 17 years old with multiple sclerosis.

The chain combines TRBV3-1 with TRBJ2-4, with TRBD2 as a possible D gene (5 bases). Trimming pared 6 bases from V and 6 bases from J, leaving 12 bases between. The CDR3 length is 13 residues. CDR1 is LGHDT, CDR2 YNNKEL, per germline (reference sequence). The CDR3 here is CASSRRAVNIQYF. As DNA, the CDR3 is TGTGCCAGCAGTCGGAGAGCGGTAAACATTCAGTACTTC.

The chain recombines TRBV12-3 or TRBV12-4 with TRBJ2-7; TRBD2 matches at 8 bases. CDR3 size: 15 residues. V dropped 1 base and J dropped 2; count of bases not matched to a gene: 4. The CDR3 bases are TGTGCCAGCAGTTTAGGGTCCGGGAGGGCCTACGAGCAGTACTTC. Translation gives CASSLGSGRAYEQYF.

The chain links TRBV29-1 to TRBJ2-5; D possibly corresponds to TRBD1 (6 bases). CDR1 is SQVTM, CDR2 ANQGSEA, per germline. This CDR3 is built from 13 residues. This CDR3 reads CNGRTGLAETQYF. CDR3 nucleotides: TGCAACGGTAGAACAGGGCTAGCAGAGACCCAGTACTTC.

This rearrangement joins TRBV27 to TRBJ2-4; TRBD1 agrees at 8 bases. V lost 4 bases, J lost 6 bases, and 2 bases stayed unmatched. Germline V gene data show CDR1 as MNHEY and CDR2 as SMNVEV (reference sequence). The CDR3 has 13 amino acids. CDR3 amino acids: CASSSDRGNIQYF. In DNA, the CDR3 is TGTGCCAGCAGTTCCGACAGGGGAAACATTCAGTACTTC.

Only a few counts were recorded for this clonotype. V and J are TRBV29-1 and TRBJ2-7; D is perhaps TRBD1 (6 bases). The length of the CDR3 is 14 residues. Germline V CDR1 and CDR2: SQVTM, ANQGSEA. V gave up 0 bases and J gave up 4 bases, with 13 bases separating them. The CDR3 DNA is TGCAGCGTTGAAGACCCGGGACATCCTTACGAGCAGTACTTC. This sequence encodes CSVEDPGHPYEQYF.

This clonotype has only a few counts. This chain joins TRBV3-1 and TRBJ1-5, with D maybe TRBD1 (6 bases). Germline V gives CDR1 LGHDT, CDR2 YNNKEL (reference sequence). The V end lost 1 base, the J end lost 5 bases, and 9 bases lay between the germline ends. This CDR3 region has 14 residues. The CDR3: CASSQATGHQPQHF. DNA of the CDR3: TGTGCCAGCAGCCAAGCAACAGGGCATCAGCCCCAGCATTTT.

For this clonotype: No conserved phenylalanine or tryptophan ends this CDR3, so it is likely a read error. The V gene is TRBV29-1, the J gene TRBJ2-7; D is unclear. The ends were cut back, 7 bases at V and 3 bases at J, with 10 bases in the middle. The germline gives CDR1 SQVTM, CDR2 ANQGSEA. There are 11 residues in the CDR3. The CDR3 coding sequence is TGCAGCGCCCGCGAGGTCTACGAGCAGTACTCC. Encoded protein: CSAREVYEQYS.

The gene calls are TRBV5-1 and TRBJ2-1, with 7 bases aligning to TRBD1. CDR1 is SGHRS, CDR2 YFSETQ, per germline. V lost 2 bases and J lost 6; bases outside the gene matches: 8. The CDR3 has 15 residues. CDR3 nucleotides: TGCGCCAGCAGCTTTACAGGGGACATAACCAATGAGCAGTTCTTC. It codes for CASSFTGDITNEQFF.

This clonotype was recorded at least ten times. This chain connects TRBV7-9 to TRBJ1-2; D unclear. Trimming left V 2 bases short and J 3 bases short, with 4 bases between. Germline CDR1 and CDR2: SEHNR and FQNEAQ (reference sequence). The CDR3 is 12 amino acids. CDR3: CASSLSDYGYTF. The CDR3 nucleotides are TGTGCCAGCAGCTTAAGCGACTATGGCTACACCTTC.

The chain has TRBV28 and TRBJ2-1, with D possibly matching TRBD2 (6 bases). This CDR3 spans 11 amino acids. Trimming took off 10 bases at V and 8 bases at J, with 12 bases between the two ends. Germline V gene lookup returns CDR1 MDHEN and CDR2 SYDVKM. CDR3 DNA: TGTGCCACCCGACTAGATTATGAGCAGTTCTTC. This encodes CATRLDYEQFF. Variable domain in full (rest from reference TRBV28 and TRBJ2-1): DVKVTQSSRYLVKRTGEKVFLECVQDMDHENMFWYRQDPGLGLRLIYFSYDVKMKEKGDIPEGYSVSREKKERFSLILESASTNQTSMYLCATRLDYEQFFGPGTRLTVL.

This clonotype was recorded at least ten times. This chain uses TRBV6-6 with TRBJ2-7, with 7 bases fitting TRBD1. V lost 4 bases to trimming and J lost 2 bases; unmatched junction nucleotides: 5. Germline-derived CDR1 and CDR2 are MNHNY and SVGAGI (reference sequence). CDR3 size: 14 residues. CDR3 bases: TGTGCCAGCAGTTCCGACGGGACAGCCTACGAGCAGTACTTC. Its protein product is CASSSDGTAYEQYF.

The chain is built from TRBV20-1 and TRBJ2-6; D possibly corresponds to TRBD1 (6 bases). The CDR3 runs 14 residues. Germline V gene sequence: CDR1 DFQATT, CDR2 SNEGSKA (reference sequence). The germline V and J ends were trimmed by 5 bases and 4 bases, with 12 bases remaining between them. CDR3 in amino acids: CSAGTGYGANVLTF. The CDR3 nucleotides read TGCAGTGCTGGAACAGGGTACGGGGCCAACGTCCTGACTTTC.

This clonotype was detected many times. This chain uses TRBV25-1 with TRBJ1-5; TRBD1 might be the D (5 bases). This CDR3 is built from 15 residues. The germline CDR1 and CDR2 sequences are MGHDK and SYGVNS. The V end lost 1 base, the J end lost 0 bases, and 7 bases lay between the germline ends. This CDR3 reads CASSEWGDSNQPQHF. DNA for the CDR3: TGTGCCAGCAGTGAATGGGGGGATAGCAATCAGCCCCAGCATTTT.

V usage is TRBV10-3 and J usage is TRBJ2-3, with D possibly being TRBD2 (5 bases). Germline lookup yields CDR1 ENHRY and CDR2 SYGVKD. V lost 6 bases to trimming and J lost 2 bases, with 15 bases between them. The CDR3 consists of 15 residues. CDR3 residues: CAIRKRAGITDTQYF. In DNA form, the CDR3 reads TGTGCCATCAGGAAGAGGGCGGGTATCACAGATACGCAGTATTTT.

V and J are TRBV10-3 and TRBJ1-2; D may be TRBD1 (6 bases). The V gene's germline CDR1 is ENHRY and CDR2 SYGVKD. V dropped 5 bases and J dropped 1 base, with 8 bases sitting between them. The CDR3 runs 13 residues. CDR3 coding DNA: TGTGCCATCAGTCACAGGGATAACTATGGCTACACCTTC. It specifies CAISHRDNYGYTF.

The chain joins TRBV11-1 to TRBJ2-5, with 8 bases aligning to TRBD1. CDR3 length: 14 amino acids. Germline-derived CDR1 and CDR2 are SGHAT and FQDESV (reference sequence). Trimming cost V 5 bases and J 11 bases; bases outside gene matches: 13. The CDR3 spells CASSQGALGDEQYF. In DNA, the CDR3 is TGTGCCAGCAGCCAGGGGGCCCTTGGGGATGAGCAGTACTTC.

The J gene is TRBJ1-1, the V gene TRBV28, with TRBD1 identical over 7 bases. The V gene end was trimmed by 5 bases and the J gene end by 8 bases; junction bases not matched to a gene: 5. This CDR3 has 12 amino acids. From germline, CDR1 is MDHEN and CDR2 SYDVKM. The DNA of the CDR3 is TGTGCCAGCAGTGGGAACAGGGGCGAAGCTTTCTTT. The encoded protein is CASSGNRGEAFF.

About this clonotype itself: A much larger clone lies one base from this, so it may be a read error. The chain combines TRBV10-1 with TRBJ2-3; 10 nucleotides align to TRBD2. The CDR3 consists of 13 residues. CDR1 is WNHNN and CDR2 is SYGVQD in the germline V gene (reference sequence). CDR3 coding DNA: TGCGCCGGCAGTAGCGGGAGGACAGATACGCAGTATTTT. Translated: CAGSSGRTDTQYF.

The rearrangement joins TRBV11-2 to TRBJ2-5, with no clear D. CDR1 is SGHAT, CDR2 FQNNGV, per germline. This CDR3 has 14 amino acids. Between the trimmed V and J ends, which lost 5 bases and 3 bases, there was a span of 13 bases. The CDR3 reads CASSRISSKETQYF. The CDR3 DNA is TGTGCCAGCAGCCGAATCTCTTCGAAAGAGACCCAGTACTTC. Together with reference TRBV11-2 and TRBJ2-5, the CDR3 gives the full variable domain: EAGVAQSPRYKIIEKRQSVAFWCNPISGHATLYWYQQILGQGPKLLIQFQNNGVVDDSQLPKDRFSAERLKGVDSTLKIQPAKLEDSAVYLCASSRISSKETQYFGPGTRLLVL.

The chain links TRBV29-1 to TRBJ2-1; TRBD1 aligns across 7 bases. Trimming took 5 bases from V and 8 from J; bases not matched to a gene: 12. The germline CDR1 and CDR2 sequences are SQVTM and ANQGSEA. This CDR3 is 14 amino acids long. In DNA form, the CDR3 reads TGCAGCGTTTCACCACACAGGGGATGGGATGAGCAGTTCTTC. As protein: CSVSPHRGWDEQFF.

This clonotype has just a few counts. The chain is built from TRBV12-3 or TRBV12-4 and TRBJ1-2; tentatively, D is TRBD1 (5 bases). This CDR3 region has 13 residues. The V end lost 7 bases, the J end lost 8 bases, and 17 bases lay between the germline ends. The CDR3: CASNPGKKGGYTF. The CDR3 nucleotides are TGTGCCAGCAACCCGGGTAAGAAGGGGGGCTACACCTTC.

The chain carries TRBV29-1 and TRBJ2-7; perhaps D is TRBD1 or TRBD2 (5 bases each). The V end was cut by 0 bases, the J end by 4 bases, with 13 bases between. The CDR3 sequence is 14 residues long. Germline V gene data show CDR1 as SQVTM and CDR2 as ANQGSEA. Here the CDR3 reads CSVEDPRAGYEQYF. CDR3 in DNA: TGCAGCGTTGAAGATCCCAGGGCGGGTTACGAGCAGTACTTC.

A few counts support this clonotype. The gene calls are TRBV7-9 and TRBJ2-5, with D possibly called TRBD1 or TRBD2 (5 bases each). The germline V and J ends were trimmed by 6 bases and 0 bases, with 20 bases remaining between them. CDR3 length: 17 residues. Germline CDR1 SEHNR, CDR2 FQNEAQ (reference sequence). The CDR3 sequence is CASSEGVVWGYQETQYF. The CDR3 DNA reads TGTGCCAGCAGTGAAGGAGTCGTCTGGGGGTACCAAGAGACCCAGTACTTC. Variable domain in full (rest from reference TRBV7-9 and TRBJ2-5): DTGVSQNPRHKITKRGQNVTFRCDPISEHNRLYWYRQTLGQGPEFLTYFQNEAQLEKSRLLSDRFSAERPKGSFSTLEIQRTEQGDSAMYLCASSEGVVWGYQETQYFGPGTRLLVL.

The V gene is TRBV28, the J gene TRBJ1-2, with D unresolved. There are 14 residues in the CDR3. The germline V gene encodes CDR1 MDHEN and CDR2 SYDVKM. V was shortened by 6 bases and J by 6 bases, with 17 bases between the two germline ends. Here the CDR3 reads CASSRFSGRDGYTF. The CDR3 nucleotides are TGTGCCAGCAGCCGGTTCTCCGGTAGGGATGGCTACACCTTC.

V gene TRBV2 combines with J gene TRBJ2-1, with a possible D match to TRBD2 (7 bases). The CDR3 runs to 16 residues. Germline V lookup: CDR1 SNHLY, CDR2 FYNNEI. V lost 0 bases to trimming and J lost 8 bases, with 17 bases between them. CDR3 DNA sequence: TGTGCCAGCAGTGAAGCGGGGGCGGGAGCGAGCGATGAGCAGTTCTTC. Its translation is CASSEAGAGASDEQFF.